The entry below describes one TCR beta chain. Deletions cut 4 bases from V and 4 bases from J, with 18 bases between. Germline values: CDR1 MGHRA, CDR2 YSYEKL. The CDR3 consists of 16 residues. The data stem from a study of shared clonotypes between healthy human individuals. For the study at large: Three plates each covered CD4 naive and memory; CD8 naive two, CD8 memory one.

The assay used deep level. Clones were read by immunoSEQ multiplex PCR, and TCRdb kept only the in-frame ones, dropping some. Among some 2.1 million clones listed, roughly 94% were seen once. This TCR came from a man aged 18 to 29 in good health. This chain connects TRBV4-1 to TRBJ2-3; D is unresolved. Material for sequencing was naive CD4+ T cells sorted from blood. The subset here: CD45RA+ positively selected. The CDR3 protein is CASSPYDAFGSDTQYF. CDR3 coding DNA: TGCGCCAGCAGCCCTTATGATGCCTTCGGGTCAGATACGCAGTATTTT.